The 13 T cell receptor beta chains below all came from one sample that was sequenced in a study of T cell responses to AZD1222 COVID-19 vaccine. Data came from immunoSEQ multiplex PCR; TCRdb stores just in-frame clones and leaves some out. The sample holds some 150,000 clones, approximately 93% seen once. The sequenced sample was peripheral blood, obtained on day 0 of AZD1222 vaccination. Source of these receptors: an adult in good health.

This CDR3 is CASLYANTEAFF. The CDR3 nucleotides are TGTGCCAGCCTTTACGCGAACACTGAAGCTTTCTTT. The V and J genes are TRBV28 and TRBJ1-1; D gene ambiguous. This CDR3 spans 12 amino acids. The V and J ends lost 8 bases and 1 base respectively, with 8 bases between them. Germline CDR1 reads MDHEN; CDR2 reads SYDVKM.

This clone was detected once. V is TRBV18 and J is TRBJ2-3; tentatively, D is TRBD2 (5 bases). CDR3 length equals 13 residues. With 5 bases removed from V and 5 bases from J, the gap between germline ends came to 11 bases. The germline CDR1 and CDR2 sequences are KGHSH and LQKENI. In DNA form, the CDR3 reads TGTGCCAGCTCAAATCTAGAGGGAGATACGCAGTATTTT. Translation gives CASSNLEGDTQYF.

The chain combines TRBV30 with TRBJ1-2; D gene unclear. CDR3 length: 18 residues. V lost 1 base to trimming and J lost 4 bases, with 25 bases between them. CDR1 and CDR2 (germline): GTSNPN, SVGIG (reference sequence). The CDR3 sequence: CAWSAHTSYGPKFYGYTF. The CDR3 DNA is TGTGCCTGGAGTGCCCACACTAGTTATGGTCCGAAATTCTATGGCTACACCTTC.

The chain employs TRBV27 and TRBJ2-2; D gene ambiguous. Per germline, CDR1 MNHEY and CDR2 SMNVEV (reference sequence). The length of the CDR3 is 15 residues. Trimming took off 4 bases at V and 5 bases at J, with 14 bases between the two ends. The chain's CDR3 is CASSSLAGLTGELFF. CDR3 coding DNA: TGTGCCAGCAGTTCACTTGCCGGATTGACCGGGGAGCTGTTTTTT.

CDR3 DNA sequence: TGTGCCAGCAGTCCCACGGGGTATGGCTACACCTTC. Translating it yields CASSPTGYGYTF. The J gene is TRBJ1-2, the V gene TRBV28; no clear D. The CDR3 sequence is 12 residues long. Germline V gene sequence: CDR1 MDHEN, CDR2 SYDVKM. Trimming pared 5 bases from V and 5 bases from J, leaving 9 bases between.

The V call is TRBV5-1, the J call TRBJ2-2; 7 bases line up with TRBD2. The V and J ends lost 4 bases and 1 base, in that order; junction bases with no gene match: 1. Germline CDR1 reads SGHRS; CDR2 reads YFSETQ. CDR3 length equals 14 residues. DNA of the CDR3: TGCGCCAGCAGCCGGGGGGAGAACACCGGGGAGCTGTTTTTT. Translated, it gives CASSRGENTGELFF.

The CDR3 DNA reads as TGTGCCAGCAGTTACCAGGGGGTGGGCACAGATACGCAGTATTTT. This translates into CASSYQGVGTDTQYF. This chain links TRBV6-5 with TRBJ2-3; 7 bases map to TRBD1. This CDR3 comprises 15 residues. V shed 2 bases and J 1 base; nucleotides not matched to a gene: 3. The germline gives CDR1 MNHEY, CDR2 SVGAGI.

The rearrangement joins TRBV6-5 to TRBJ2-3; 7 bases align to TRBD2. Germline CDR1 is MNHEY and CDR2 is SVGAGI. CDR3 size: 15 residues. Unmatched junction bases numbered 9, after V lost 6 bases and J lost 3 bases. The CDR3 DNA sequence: TGTGCCAGCAGAAAATCGGTGGGGGGGACAGATACGCAGTATTTT. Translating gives CASRKSVGGTDTQYF.

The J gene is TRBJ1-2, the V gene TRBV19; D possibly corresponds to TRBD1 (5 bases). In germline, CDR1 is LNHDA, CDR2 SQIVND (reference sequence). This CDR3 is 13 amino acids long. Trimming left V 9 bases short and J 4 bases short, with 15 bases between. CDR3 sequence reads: CASHPGHSYGYTF. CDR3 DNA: TGTGCCAGCCACCCCGGACATTCCTATGGCTACACCTTC. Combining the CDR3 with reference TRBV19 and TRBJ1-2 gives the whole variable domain DGGITQSPKYLFRKEGQNVTLSCEQNLNHDAMYWYRQDPGQGLRLIYYSQIVNDFQKGDIAEGYSVSREKKESFPLTVTSAQKNPTAFYLCASHPGHSYGYTFGSGTRLTVV.

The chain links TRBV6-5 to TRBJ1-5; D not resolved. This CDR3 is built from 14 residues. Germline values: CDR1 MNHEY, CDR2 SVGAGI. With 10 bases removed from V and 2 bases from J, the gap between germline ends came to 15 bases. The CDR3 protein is CATIRQGRNQPQHF. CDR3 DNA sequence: TGTGCCACAATCCGCCAAGGGCGCAATCAGCCCCAGCATTTT.

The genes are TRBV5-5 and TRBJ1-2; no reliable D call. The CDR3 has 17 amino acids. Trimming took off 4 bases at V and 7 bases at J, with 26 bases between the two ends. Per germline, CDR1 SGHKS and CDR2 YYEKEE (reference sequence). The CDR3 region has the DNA TGTGCCAGCAGCCCCACGGGCGGGGTCATGAAGTGGCTTGGCTACACCTTC. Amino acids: CASSPTGGVMKWLGYTF.

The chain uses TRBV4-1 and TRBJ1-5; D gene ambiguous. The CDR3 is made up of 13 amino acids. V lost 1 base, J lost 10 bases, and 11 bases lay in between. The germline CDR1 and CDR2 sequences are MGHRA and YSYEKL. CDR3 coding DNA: TGCGCCAGCAGCCAAGGCAGACAAAACCCCCAGCATTTT. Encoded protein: CASSQGRQNPQHF.

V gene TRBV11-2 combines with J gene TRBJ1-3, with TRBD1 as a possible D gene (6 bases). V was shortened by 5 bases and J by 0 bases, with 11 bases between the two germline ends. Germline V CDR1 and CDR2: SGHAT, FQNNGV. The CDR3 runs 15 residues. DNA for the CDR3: TGTGCCAGCAGCCCGGACAGCCACTCTGGAAACACCATATATTTT. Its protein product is CASSPDSHSGNTIYF. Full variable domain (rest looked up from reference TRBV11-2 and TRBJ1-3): EAGVAQSPRYKIIEKRQSVAFWCNPISGHATLYWYQQILGQGPKLLIQFQNNGVVDDSQLPKDRFSAERLKGVDSTLKIQPAKLEDSAVYLCASSPDSHSGNTIYFGEGSWLTVV.